The present T cell receptor beta chain was sequenced within a study of response to subunit inactivated influenza vaccine. The CDR3 is 16 amino acids. V shed 5 bases, J shed 0 bases, and the junction held 9 bases outside the gene matches. The germline CDR1 and CDR2 sequences are SGHTA and FQGNSA. General observations from the study: New T cells are recruited in small numbers by each seasonal influenza vaccination, according to the authors' suggestion.

One entry per CDR3 protein, called by TCRdb with MiXCR from the RT-PCR reads. There are 430,000 or so distinct CDR3 sequences in the sample; 9.5% to 12% occur only once, and 9.5% to 15% lies in the top ten. Details on this clonotype: Its antigen is undetermined.

The starting material was PBMCs from blood, obtained 35 to 45 days after vaccination. This sequence originates from a man over 45 who received an inactivated influenza vaccine. The chain has TRBV7-2 and TRBJ1-1; 7 bases fit TRBD1. In nucleotides, the CDR3 is TGTGCCAGCAGCCCAAGGACAGGCTTGCTGAACACTGAAGCTTTCTTT. It specifies CASSPRTGLLNTEAFF.